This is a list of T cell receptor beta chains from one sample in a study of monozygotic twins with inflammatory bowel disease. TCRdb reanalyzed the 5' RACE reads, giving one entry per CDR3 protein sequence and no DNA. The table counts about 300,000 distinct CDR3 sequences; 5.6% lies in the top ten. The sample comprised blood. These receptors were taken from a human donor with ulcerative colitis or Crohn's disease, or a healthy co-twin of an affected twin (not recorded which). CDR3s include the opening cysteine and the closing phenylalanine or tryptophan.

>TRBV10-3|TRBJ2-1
CAIGKEGGQGFYNEQFF
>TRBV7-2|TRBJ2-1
CASSTGIFYNEQFF
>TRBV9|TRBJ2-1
CASSPDGTSYNEQFF
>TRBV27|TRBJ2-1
CASSSTGTSGGALEQFF
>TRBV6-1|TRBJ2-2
CASSQRGLGLVAGELFF
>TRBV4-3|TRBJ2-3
CASSQERGLAGRTDTQYF
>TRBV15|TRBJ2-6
CATSWAAGANVLTF
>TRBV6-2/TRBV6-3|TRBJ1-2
CASTNRVFGYTF
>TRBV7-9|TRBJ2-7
CASSLATGFGEQYF
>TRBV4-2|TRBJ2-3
CASSQGVRRSTDTQYF
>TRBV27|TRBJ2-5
CASLIGLAGVETQYF
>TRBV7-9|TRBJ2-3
CASSLVRGGTTDTQYF
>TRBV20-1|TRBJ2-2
CSARDQRGLRTGELFF
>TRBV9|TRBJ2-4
CASNTPGGAKNIQYF
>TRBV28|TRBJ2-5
CASSGGGETQYF
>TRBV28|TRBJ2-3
CASSLNGDTQYF
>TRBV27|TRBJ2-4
CASSLFSAGERNIQYF
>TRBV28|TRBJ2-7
CASSLSGTSVVEQYF
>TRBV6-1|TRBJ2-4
CASADRVTKNIQYF
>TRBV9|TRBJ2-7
CASGPTLSYEQYF
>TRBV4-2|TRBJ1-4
CASSQWYGEKLFF
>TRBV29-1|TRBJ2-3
CSVERHVSTDTQYF
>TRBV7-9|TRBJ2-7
CASSLGNPGGYEQYF
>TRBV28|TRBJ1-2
CASRGTGGRYNYGYTF